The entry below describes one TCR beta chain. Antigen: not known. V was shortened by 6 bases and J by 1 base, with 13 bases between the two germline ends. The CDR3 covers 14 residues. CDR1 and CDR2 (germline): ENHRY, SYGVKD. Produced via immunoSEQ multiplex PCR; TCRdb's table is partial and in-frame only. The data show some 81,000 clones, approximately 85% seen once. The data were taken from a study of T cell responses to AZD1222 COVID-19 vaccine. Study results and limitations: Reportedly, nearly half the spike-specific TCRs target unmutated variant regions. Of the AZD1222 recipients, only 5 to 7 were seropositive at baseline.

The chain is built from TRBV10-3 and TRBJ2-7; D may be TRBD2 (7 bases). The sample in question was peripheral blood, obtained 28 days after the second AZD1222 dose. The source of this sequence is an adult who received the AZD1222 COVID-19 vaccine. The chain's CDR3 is CAISLRGGSYEQYF. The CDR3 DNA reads TGTGCCATCAGCCTCAGGGGAGGGTCCTACGAGCAGTACTTC.